This T cell receptor (beta chain) was sequenced during a study of regulatory T cells in long-lasting Graves disease. Whole-study results and caveats: New patients shared 800 to 1,000 public clonotypes, fewer than the approximately 3,000 shared by persistent patients. Small numbers of samples may have cut accuracy. Persistent disease was characterized by preferential usage of TRBV28, TRBJ1-2 and TRBJ2-5.

The TCR beta library used iRepertoire HTBI primers with Arm-PCR amplification of CDR3. In the study's own analysis: Among the samples, around 61 TRBV and some 13 TRBJ segments were identified. TCRdb reprocessed the multiplex PCR reads via MiXCR and lists one record per CDR3 protein. These V and J calls derive from TCRdb rather than the authors' analysis. The sample shows 300,000 to 450,000 distinct CDR3 sequences, around 16% of them seen only once. This clonotype was observed a handful of times. The target antigen is unknown. The time point denotes: newly diagnosed GD, antithyroid drugs for less than 3 months. Extracted RNA from PBMCs served as the source of the TCR library. In germline, CDR1 is SGHTA, CDR2 FQGNSA. The CDR3 is 13 residues long. V shed 5 bases and J shed 5 bases, with 10 bases lying between them.

The chain couples TRBV7-2 to TRBJ1-5; D may be TRBD1 (5 bases). The source is a female donor with Graves disease. The material was peripheral blood mononuclear cells (PBMCs), obtained at new diagnosis, from a patient treated with antithyroid drugs. CDR3 loop: CASSPDSYQPQHF. In nucleotides, the CDR3 is TGTGCCAGCAGCCCAGACAGTTATCAGCCCCAGCATTTT.